This T cell receptor beta chain came from a study of blood T cell repertoires in COVID-19. Study at large: The United States, Italy and Spain provided the acute and convalescent COVID-19 samples. T cells, B-cell-depleted T cells, or PBMCs supplied cDNA or gDNA.

The CDR3 has 14 residues. Trimming took 5 bases from V and 5 from J, leaving 15 bases between them. The germline V gene has CDR1 MNHEY and CDR2 SMNVEV (reference sequence). Original analysis: Amplification with reference gene primers provided the estimates of nucleated cell counts. Clones were read by immunoSEQ multiplex PCR, and TCRdb kept only the in-frame ones, dropping some. From that table come the V and J calls and clone size; the DNA was used to work out D and trimming. Here the sample spans over 100,000 clones, approximately 89% being singletons. The clonotype originates from a man aged 50 or older with acute or convalescent COVID-19. This sequence joins TRBV27 and TRBJ1-2, with D possibly TRBD1 on 6 matching bases. Sequences were obtained from peripheral blood. DNA of the CDR3: TGTGCCAGCAGTCGACAGGCCTCTCAATATGGCTACACCTTC. Its protein is CASSRQASQYGYTF.